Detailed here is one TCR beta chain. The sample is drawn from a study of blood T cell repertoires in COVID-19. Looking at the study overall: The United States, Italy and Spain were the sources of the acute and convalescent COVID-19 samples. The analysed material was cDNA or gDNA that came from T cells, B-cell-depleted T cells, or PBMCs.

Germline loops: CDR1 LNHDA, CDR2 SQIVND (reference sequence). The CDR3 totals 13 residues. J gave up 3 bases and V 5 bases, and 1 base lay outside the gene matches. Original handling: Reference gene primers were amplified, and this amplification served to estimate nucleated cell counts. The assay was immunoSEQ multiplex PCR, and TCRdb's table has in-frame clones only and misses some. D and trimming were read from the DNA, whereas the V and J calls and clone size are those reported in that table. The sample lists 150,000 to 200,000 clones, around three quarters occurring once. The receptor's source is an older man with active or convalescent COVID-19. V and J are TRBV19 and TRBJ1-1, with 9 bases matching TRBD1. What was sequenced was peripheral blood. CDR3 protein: CASSWDRDTEAFF. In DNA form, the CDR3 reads TGTGCCAGTAGTTGGGACAGGGACACTGAAGCTTTCTTT.